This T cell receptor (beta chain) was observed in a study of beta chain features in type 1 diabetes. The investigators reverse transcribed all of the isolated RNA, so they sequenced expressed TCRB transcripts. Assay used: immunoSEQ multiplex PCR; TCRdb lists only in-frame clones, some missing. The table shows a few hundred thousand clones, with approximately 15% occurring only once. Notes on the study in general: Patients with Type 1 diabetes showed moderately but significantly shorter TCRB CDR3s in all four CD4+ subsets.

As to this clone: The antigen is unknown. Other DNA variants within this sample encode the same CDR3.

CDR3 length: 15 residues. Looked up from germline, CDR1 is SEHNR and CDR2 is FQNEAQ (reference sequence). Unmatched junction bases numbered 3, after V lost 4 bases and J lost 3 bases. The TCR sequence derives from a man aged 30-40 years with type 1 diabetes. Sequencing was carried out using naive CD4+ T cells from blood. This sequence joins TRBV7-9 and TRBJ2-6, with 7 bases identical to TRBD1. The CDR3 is CASSSDRVGANVLTF. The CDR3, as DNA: TGTGCCAGCAGCTCTGACAGGGTTGGGGCCAACGTCCTGACTTTC.